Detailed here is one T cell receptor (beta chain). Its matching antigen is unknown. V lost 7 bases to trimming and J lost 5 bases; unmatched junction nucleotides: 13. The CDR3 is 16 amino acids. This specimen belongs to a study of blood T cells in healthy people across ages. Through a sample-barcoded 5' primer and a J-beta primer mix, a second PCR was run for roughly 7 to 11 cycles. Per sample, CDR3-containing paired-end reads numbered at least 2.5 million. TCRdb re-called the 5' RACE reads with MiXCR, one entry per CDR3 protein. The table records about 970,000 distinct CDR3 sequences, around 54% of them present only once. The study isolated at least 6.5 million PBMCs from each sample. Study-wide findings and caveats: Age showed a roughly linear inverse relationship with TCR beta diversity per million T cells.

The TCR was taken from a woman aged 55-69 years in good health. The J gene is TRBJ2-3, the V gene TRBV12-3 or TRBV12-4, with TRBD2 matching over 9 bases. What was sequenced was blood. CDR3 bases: TGTGCCAGCACCAAATTAGCGGGAGTCCGGGGAGATACGCAGTATTTT. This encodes CASTKLAGVRGDTQYF.